This section outlines one TCR beta chain sequence together with its context. What it binds is unknown. Profiled with immunoSEQ multiplex PCR; TCRdb holds only in-frame clones, not every one. The sample gives 96,000 or so clones, roughly 88% of which show up once; approximately 27% is in the top ten. This specimen belongs to a study of T cell responses to AZD1222 COVID-19 vaccine. The CDR3 consists of 16 residues. The ends lost 2 bases at V and 1 base at J; junction bases unmatched: 4. The germline V gene has CDR1 SGHTA and CDR2 FQGTGA. Study results and limitations: Spike-specific TCR breadth and depth went up after people got two AZD1222 doses.

The material was peripheral blood, obtained on day 0 of AZD1222 vaccination. The chain joins TRBV7-3 to TRBJ2-7; TRBD2 agrees at 11 bases. The TCR comes from an adult in good health. The CDR3 DNA follows: TGTGCCAGCAGCTTAGGGGGGACTAGCGGATCCTACGAGCAGTACTTC. Protein product: CASSLGGTSGSYEQYF. Full variable domain (remainder filled in from reference TRBV7-3 and TRBJ2-7): GAGVSQTPSNKVTEKGKYVELRCDPISGHTALYWYRQSLGQGPEFLIYFQGTGAADDSGLPNDRFFAVRPEGSVSTLKIQRTERGDSAVYLCASSLGGTSGSYEQYFGPGTRLTVT.